The rows below give T cell receptor beta chains drawn from one sample of a study of CD8 T cells in ankylosing spondylitis. TCRdb analysed the 5' RACE reads with MiXCR anew, one entry per CDR3 protein. This sample has more than 6,500 distinct CDR3 sequences; over 7.5% occur once, and the top ten carry around 23%. The sequencing input was blood, either unsorted or a sorted T cell fraction (not recorded which). The receptor source for this set is a male donor with ankylosing spondylitis or in good health (not recorded which). The CDR3 runs from the conserved cysteine through the conserved F or W. A D gene is named only where the DNA matches it firmly. Expanded clones get a size class; other rows say once, few or many, or leave the size out.

CDR3 protein: CASSVVGLAADTQYF; CDR3 DNA: TGTGCCAGCAGCGTAGTGGGACTAGCGGCAGATACGCAGTATTTT; V gene: TRBV9; clone size: many; D gene: TRBD2; J gene: TRBJ2-3
CDR3 protein: CASSHREGEAFF; CDR3 DNA: TGTGCCAGCAGTCATAGAGAGGGTGAAGCTTTCTTT; V gene: TRBV9; clone size: few; D gene: NA; J gene: TRBJ1-1
CDR3 protein: CASREPGQGQDGYTF; CDR3 DNA: TGTGCCAGCAGGGAACCGGGACAGGGTCAAGATGGCTACACCTTC; V gene: TRBV9; clone size: medium-sized; D gene: TRBD1; J gene: TRBJ1-2
CDR3 protein: CASSPGDYATNEKLFF; CDR3 DNA: TGTGCCAGCAGCCCAGGGGATTATGCAACTAATGAAAAACTGTTTTTT; V gene: TRBV9; clone size: many; D gene: NA; J gene: TRBJ1-4
CDR3 protein: CASSRRGGGRGTGELFF; CDR3 DNA: TGTGCCAGCAGCCGTAGGGGCGGGGGACGTGGCACCGGGGAGCTGTTTTTT; V gene: TRBV9; clone size: many; D gene: TRBD2; J gene: TRBJ2-2
CDR3 protein: CASSPYLYNEQFF; CDR3 DNA: TGTGCCAGCAGCCCCTATTTGTACAATGAGCAGTTCTTC; V gene: TRBV9; clone size: few; D gene: NA; J gene: TRBJ2-1
CDR3 protein: CASDSGGTDTQYF; CDR3 DNA: TGTGCCAGCGATAGCGGGGGGACAGATACGCAGTATTTT; V gene: TRBV9; clone size: many; D gene: TRBD2; J gene: TRBJ2-3
CDR3 protein: CASSVAGGRDTGELFF; CDR3 DNA: TGTGCCAGCAGCGTAGCAGGGGGCAGAGACACCGGGGAGCTGTTTTTT; V gene: TRBV9; clone size: few; D gene: TRBD1; J gene: TRBJ2-2
CDR3 protein: CASSVSEGALNEQFF; CDR3 DNA: TGTGCCAGCAGCGTGTCGGAGGGGGCTCTGAATGAGCAGTTCTTC; V gene: TRBV9; clone size: hyperexpanded; D gene: NA; J gene: TRBJ2-1
CDR3 protein: CASSQDRVDNEQFF; CDR3 DNA: TGTGCCAGCAGCCAGGACAGGGTAGATAATGAGCAGTTCTTC; V gene: TRBV9; clone size: medium-sized; D gene: TRBD1; J gene: TRBJ2-1
CDR3 protein: CASSGRLARTTDTQYF; CDR3 DNA: TGTGCCAGCAGCGGTCGACTAGCCCGGACCACAGATACGCAGTATTTT; V gene: TRBV9; clone size: many; D gene: TRBD2; J gene: TRBJ2-3
CDR3 protein: CASSNGDTNEKLFF; CDR3 DNA: TGTGCCAGCAGCAACGGGGATACTAATGAAAAACTGTTTTTT; V gene: TRBV9; clone size: few; D gene: NA; J gene: TRBJ1-4
CDR3 protein: CASSVAQGVNTEAFF; CDR3 DNA: TGTGCCAGCAGCGTAGCTCAGGGGGTGAACACTGAAGCTTTCTTT; V gene: TRBV9; clone size: medium-sized; D gene: TRBD1; J gene: TRBJ1-1
CDR3 protein: CASSHSPDTQYF; CDR3 DNA: TGTGCCAGCAGCCATTCACCAGATACGCAGTATTTT; V gene: TRBV9; clone size: many; D gene: NA; J gene: TRBJ2-3
CDR3 protein: CASSGRTSGHTGELFF; CDR3 DNA: TGTGCCAGCAGCGGACGGACTAGCGGCCACACCGGGGAGCTGTTTTTT; V gene: TRBV9; clone size: medium-sized; D gene: TRBD2; J gene: TRBJ2-2
CDR3 protein: CASSQSRHSNEQFF; CDR3 DNA: TGCGCCAGCAGTCAATCGAGACACAGCAATGAGCAGTTCTTC; V gene: TRBV23-1; clone size: few; D gene: NA; J gene: TRBJ2-1
CDR3 protein: CASTGADNTQYF; CDR3 DNA: TGTGCCAGCACCGGAGCTGACAATACGCAGTATTTT; V gene: TRBV9; clone size: many; D gene: NA; J gene: TRBJ2-3
CDR3 protein: CASSLSGGPGETQYF; CDR3 DNA: TGTGCCAGCAGCCTTAGCGGGGGGCCAGGGGAGACCCAGTACTTC; V gene: TRBV9; clone size: few; D gene: TRBD2; J gene: TRBJ2-5
CDR3 protein: CASSGSGSLFF; CDR3 DNA: TGTGCCAGCAGCGGTAGCGGGAGCCTTTTCTTC; V gene: TRBV9; clone size: many; D gene: TRBD2; J gene: TRBJ2-1
CDR3 protein: CASSVDGGDDTQYF; CDR3 DNA: TGTGCCAGCAGCGTAGATGGTGGGGATGATACGCAGTATTTT; V gene: TRBV9; clone size: many; D gene: NA; J gene: TRBJ2-3
CDR3 protein: CASSVRTSGGETQYF; CDR3 DNA: TGTGCCAGCAGCGTAAGGACTAGCGGGGGAGAGACCCAGTACTTC; V gene: TRBV9; clone size: NA; D gene: TRBD2; J gene: TRBJ2-5
CDR3 protein: CASSVAGAANEKLFF; CDR3 DNA: TGTGCCAGCAGCGTAGCTGGGGCCGCTAATGAAAAACTGTTTTTT; V gene: TRBV9; clone size: medium-sized; D gene: NA; J gene: TRBJ1-4
CDR3 protein: CASSVDTGGGYGYTF; CDR3 DNA: TGTGCCAGCAGCGTAGATACAGGGGGCGGCTATGGCTACACCTTC; V gene: TRBV9; clone size: many; D gene: TRBD1; J gene: TRBJ1-2
CDR3 protein: CASSPRTSGSILNEQFF; CDR3 DNA: TGTGCCAGCAGCCCCCGGACTAGCGGGAGCATTTTGAATGAGCAGTTCTTC; V gene: TRBV9; clone size: few; D gene: TRBD2; J gene: TRBJ2-1
CDR3 protein: CASSNSGANVLTF; CDR3 DNA: TGTGCCAGCAGTAACTCTGGGGCCAACGTCCTGACTTTC; V gene: TRBV9; clone size: many; D gene: NA; J gene: TRBJ2-6
CDR3 protein: CASSPIPGSNYGYTF; CDR3 DNA: TGTGCCAGCAGCCCCATTCCCGGCAGTAACTATGGCTACACCTTC; V gene: TRBV9; clone size: many; D gene: NA; J gene: TRBJ1-2
CDR3 protein: CASSVAGAYGYTF; CDR3 DNA: TGTGCCAGCAGCGTAGCAGGCGCCTATGGCTACACCTTC; V gene: TRBV9; clone size: medium-sized; D gene: NA; J gene: TRBJ1-2
CDR3 protein: CASSFTSLESTQYF; CDR3 DNA: TGTGCCAGCAGCTTTACTAGTTTGGAGAGTACGCAGTATTTT; V gene: TRBV9; clone size: many; D gene: NA; J gene: TRBJ2-3
CDR3 protein: CASSVVPGDNEQFF; CDR3 DNA: TGTGCCAGCAGCGTAGTGCCAGGCGACAATGAGCAGTTCTTC; V gene: TRBV9; clone size: many; D gene: NA; J gene: TRBJ2-1
CDR3 protein: CASGTAGNTIYF; CDR3 DNA: TGTGCCAGCGGGACAGCTGGAAACACCATATATTTT; V gene: TRBV9; clone size: few; D gene: TRBD1; J gene: TRBJ1-3
CDR3 protein: CASSVEGSGGADYNEQFF; CDR3 DNA: TGTGCCAGCAGCGTAGAGGGGTCAGGGGGCGCCGACTACAATGAGCAGTTCTTC; V gene: TRBV9; clone size: many; D gene: TRBD1; J gene: TRBJ2-1
CDR3 protein: CASSGSGIGDEQFF; CDR3 DNA: TGTGCCAGCAGCGGGTCAGGGATCGGCGATGAGCAGTTCTTC; V gene: TRBV9; clone size: medium-sized; D gene: NA; J gene: TRBJ2-1
CDR3 protein: CASSVIAGTNTGELFF; CDR3 DNA: TGTGCCAGCAGCGTGATCGCAGGGACAAACACCGGGGAGCTGTTTTTT; V gene: TRBV9; clone size: many; D gene: NA; J gene: TRBJ2-2
CDR3 protein: CASSLSPGTEAFF; CDR3 DNA: TGTGCCAGCAGCCTCTCCCCGGGAACTGAAGCTTTCTTT; V gene: TRBV9; clone size: medium-sized; D gene: NA; J gene: TRBJ1-1
CDR3 protein: CASSALVRGRTDTQYF; CDR3 DNA: TGTGCCAGCAGCGCCCTTGTCCGGGGGCGCACAGATACGCAGTATTTT; V gene: TRBV9; clone size: medium-sized; D gene: NA; J gene: TRBJ2-3
CDR3 protein: CASSASGGLYNEQFF; CDR3 DNA: TGTGCCAGCAGCGCAAGCGGGGGCCTCTACAATGAGCAGTTCTTC; V gene: TRBV9; clone size: few; D gene: TRBD2; J gene: TRBJ2-1